This T cell receptor (beta chain) came from a study of T-cell memory formation after mild COVID-19. MiXCR, run by TCRdb on the 5' RACE reads, gives a single entry per CDR3 protein. The sample consists of 400,000 or so distinct CDR3 sequences, 20% of them appearing once. The CDR3 contains 17 residues. V trimming: 5 bases; J trimming: 1 base; junction bases outside the gene matches: 9. Germline V lookup: CDR1 MGHRA, CDR2 YSYEKL. Many counts were recorded for this clonotype. This receptor was identified in an adult woman who had mild COVID-19 (a few samples of this study predate the infection). Cell type and time point are not known. The sequenced sample was PBMCs or a T cell subset sorted from them (not recorded which). This chain connects TRBV4-1 to TRBJ2-2; 8 nucleotides match TRBD1. CDR3 nucleotides: TGCGCCAGCAGCAAAAGACAGGGGACGATGAACACCGGGGAGCTGTTTTTT. This translates into CASSKRQGTMNTGELFF.